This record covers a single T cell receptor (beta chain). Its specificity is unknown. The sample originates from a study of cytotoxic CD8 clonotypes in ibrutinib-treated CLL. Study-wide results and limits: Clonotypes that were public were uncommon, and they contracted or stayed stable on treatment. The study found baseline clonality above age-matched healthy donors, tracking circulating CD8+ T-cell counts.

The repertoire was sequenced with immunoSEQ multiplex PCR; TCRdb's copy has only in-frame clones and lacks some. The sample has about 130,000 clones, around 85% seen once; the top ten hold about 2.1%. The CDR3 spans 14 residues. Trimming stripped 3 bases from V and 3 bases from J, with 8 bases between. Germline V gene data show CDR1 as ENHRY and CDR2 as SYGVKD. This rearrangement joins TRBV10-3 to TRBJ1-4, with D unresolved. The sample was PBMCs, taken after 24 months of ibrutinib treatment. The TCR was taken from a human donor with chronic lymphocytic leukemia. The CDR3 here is CAISDGRANEKLFF. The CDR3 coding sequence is TGTGCCATCAGTGACGGACGGGCTAATGAAAAACTGTTTTTT.